A single sample gave rise to the 9 T cell receptor beta chains below, sequenced in a study of blood T cell repertoires in COVID-19. Data came from immunoSEQ multiplex PCR; TCRdb stores just in-frame clones and leaves some out. This sample has about 170,000 clones; approximately 85% occur once, and the top ten carry roughly 7.7%. Sequenced input: peripheral blood. Receptors originate from a man in his forties who had recovered from COVID-19.

This chain uses TRBV7-2 with TRBJ2-1, with 13 bases matching TRBD2. CDR3 length: 16 residues. The junction had 6 bases not matched to a gene; V was cut back by 6 bases and J by 4 bases. CDR1 and CDR2 from the germline V gene are SGHTA and FQGNSA. CDR3 amino acids: CASSPLAGGRYNEQFF. The CDR3 bases are TGTGCCAGCAGTCCACTAGCGGGAGGGCGGTACAATGAGCAGTTCTTC.

The V call is TRBV9, the J call TRBJ2-6; D gene uncertain. The CDR3 runs to 16 residues. V gave up 0 bases and J gave up 4 bases, with 11 bases separating them. In germline, CDR1 is SGDLS, CDR2 YYNGEE. CDR3 residues: CASSVAWQSGANVLTF. CDR3 coding DNA: TGTGCCAGCAGCGTAGCTTGGCAGTCCGGGGCCAACGTCCTGACTTTC.

The J gene is TRBJ2-7, the V gene TRBV15; TRBD1 is a possible D gene (6 bases). There are 14 residues in the CDR3. The V end was cut by 5 bases, the J end by 6 bases, with 17 bases between. Germline V CDR1 and CDR2: LNHNV, YYDKDF (reference sequence). CDR3 in amino acids: CATSPWGTGSEQYF. CDR3 coding DNA: TGTGCCACCAGCCCGTGGGGAACAGGGTCCGAGCAGTACTTC.

The chain uses TRBV7-9 and TRBJ2-7; D is perhaps TRBD2 (6 bases). The CDR3 has 15 residues. From germline, CDR1 is SEHNR and CDR2 FQNEAQ (reference sequence). V was cut by 2 bases and J by 0 bases, with 11 bases left in between. The CDR3 DNA reads as TGTGCCAGCAGCTTATATGGAGGGGACTCCTACGAGCAGTACTTC. Its translation: CASSLYGGDSYEQYF.

The chain has TRBV9 and TRBJ1-1; D is perhaps TRBD1 (6 bases). CDR1 is SGDLS and CDR2 is YYNGEE in the germline V gene. The CDR3 consists of 14 residues. Trimming cost V 6 bases and J 1 base, with 13 bases left between them. CDR3 DNA: TGTGCCAGCACGAGGGGGGGCGGGAACACTGAAGCTTTCTTT. Residues: CASTRGGGNTEAFF.

This clone was picked up a small number of times. The gene calls are TRBV6-5 and TRBJ1-6; D is uncertain. This CDR3 is built from 13 residues. V dropped 2 bases and J dropped 8 bases, with 7 bases sitting between them. Per the germline V gene, CDR1 is MNHEY and CDR2 is SVGAGI. The CDR3 is CASSYVGDSPLHF. In DNA, the CDR3 is TGTGCCAGCAGTTACGTGGGAGATTCACCCCTCCACTTT.

This sequence joins TRBV18 and TRBJ2-5, with D tentatively TRBD2 (6 bases). Per the germline V gene, CDR1 is KGHSH and CDR2 is LQKENI. V lost 5 bases, J lost 4 bases, and 20 bases lay in between. The length of the CDR3 is 16 residues. The CDR3 bases are TGTGCCAGCTCAGACCCTGTTGGGGGGTTAGGAGAGACCCAGTACTTC. This codes for CASSDPVGGLGETQYF.

J is TRBJ2-1 and V is TRBV7-6; tentative D call: TRBD2 (6 bases). The CDR3 totals 16 residues. The V and J ends lost 5 bases and 5 bases respectively, with 19 bases between them. The V gene's germline CDR1 is SGHVS and CDR2 FNYEAQ. The CDR3, as DNA: TGTGCCAGCAGCCCTACTCATAGCGGCGCGAACAATGAGCAGTTCTTC. Translated: CASSPTHSGANNEQFF.

The chain's CDR3 is CAISGGQPNQPQHF. The DNA for the CDR3 is TGTGCCATCAGTGGGGGACAGCCCAATCAGCCCCAGCATTTT. V usage is TRBV10-3 and J usage is TRBJ1-5; 7 bases line up with TRBD1. This CDR3 contains 14 residues. The germline CDR1 and CDR2 sequences are ENHRY and SYGVKD. The ends lost 4 bases at V and 3 bases at J; junction bases unmatched: 3.